The text below deals with one T cell receptor beta chain. Its antigen remains unidentified. This CDR3 has 12 amino acids. Between the trimmed V and J ends, which lost 3 bases and 7 bases, there was a span of 9 bases. CDR1 and CDR2 (germline): MNHEY, SVGAGI. This record comes from a study of T cells in localized non-small cell lung cancer. Study results and caveats: The greatest T cell clonality was found in uninvolved adjacent lung (higher than in tumor). A raised T cell density in blood coincided with lengthier overall survival.

Measured with immunoSEQ multiplex PCR; TCRdb has only the in-frame clones, and not every one. Of some 17,000 clones detected, nearly 90% appear once; the ten largest clones hold 0.9% to 1.5%. The chain combines TRBV6-5 with TRBJ1-2; the D is unclear. The receptor was derived from a woman aged 35 to 70 with stage III lung adenocarcinoma. The specimen comprised peripheral blood mononuclear cells, sampled before any cancer treatment. CDR3 sequence reads: CASSYGKGGYTF. The CDR3 bases are TGTGCCAGCAGTTATGGGAAGGGTGGCTACACCTTC.